The text below deals with one T cell receptor beta chain. It has no known antigen specificity. One end of the junction is discordant with germline, which a read error may explain. Genomic DNA was extracted from sorted cells for sequencing of the TCRbeta CDR3 region. TCRbeta CDR3 regions were sequenced using the immunoSEQ Assay. TCRdb stores this immuneACCESS table with in-frame sequences only. Part of the clones is absent; in the studies checked, under half of the shortfall reflects unresolved V genes, and no reason is known for the rest. The table for this sample lists around 58,000 clones; around nine tenths of them were counted only once. The biggest ten clones account for roughly 1.5% of the sample. The source of the sample is a study of OX40 agonist ivuxolimab in advanced cancers. About the study as a whole: Ivuxolimab was an agonistic, fully human IgG2 monoclonal antibody directed against OX40 (CD134), a costimulatory receptor. Intravenous ivuxolimab was administered to patients every 2 weeks at six dose levels: 0.01, 0.1, 0.3, 1.5, 3 and 10 mg/kg. Among the 50 to 55 dose-escalation patients, about 19 had hepatocellular carcinoma, roughly 15 melanoma, 9 renal cell carcinoma and 9 head and neck cancer. In the dose-escalation cohort, 82.7% of patients were male, and the mean age was approximately 55 years, with a range of 23 to 79. Patients were allowed to have had prior anti-PD-1, anti-PD-L1 or anti-CTLA-4 therapy, and approximately 41% of the dose-escalation patients had previously received checkpoint inhibitors. Partial responses occurred in three dose-escalation patients: two with cutaneous melanoma and one with hepatocellular carcinoma. Peripheral TCRbeta sequencing aimed to test whether ivuxolimab altered TCR sequence diversity and caused clonal T-cell expansion. The monotherapy dose-escalation portion (N ≈ 50 patients) of the phase I ivuxolimab trial is reported in the paper.

The paper's findings and limits, for the study overall: In the 0.1-3.0 mg/kg groups, partial responders were among the patients with the lowest normalized peripheral clonal expansion, particularly in CD8+ T cells. Low levels of normalized T-cell clonal expansion were also seen in some patients who did not respond. After ivuxolimab, more expanded clones were found on average in CD8+ T cells than in CD4+ T cells. At doses from 0.1 to 3.0 mg/kg, clonal expansion was seen in both CD4+ and CD8+ blood T cells between baseline and week 6. Which antigens the clonally expanded peripheral T cells were specific for was not determined.

Patients with a history of autoimmune disease or receiving systemic immunosuppression were excluded from the trial. Peripheral blood for TCR sequencing was collected from all dose cohorts at baseline, on cycle 4 day 1, and on cycle 7 day 1. Samples were obtained from an open-label, multicenter, first-in-human phase I dose-escalation trial of ivuxolimab. Adults with locally advanced or metastatic melanoma, renal cell carcinoma, hepatocellular carcinoma or head and neck squamous cell carcinoma were enrolled in the trial. CD4+ and CD8+ T cells were sorted separately from peripheral blood before TCR sequencing. The CDR3 covers 12 residues, taking in both the cysteine and the phenylalanine. Left in the record is the CDR3 DNA by itself, 36 bases read in frame from the first base. The germline V gene gives CDR1 as SGHRS and CDR2 as YFSETQ.

The source of this sequence is an adult with an advanced solid tumor such as melanoma, head and neck, liver or kidney cancer. The chain is assembled from TRBV5-1 and TRBJ2-7; the best D guess is TRBD1, with 6 bases matching. This sample comprised CD4+ or CD8+ T cells sorted from blood, obtained in a trial of the OX40 agonist ivuxolimab. In nucleotide form, the sequence is TGCGCCAGCAGCTTGTCCTGGGGACAATTGGACTTC. Its product reads: CASSLSWGQLDF.